The 29 T cell receptor beta chains below come from one sample, sequenced in a study of cytomegalovirus exposure and HLA in healthy donors. Primers included in the PCR were 60 Vbeta and 13 Jbeta primers. The table came from immunoSEQ multiplex PCR; TCRdb's copy has only in-frame clones and leaves some out. Among more than 150,000 clones listed, about 77% were seen once. Sequences were obtained from PBMCs. Receptor source: a woman younger than 45 in good health and CMV-seropositive.

The chain carries TRBV12-5 and TRBJ2-3; D possibly corresponds to TRBD2 (6 bases). CDR1 LGHNT and CDR2 FRNRAP come from the germline V gene. This CDR3 comprises 17 residues. Trimming took 1 base from V and 1 from J, leaving 15 bases between them. CDR3 amino acids: CASGLGLTGEGTDTQYF. In nucleotides, the CDR3 is TGTGCTAGTGGTTTGGGCCTTACGGGAGAAGGCACAGATACGCAGTATTTT.

The chain links TRBV2 to TRBJ1-4, with a weak D call TRBD1 (6 bases). CDR3 size: 17 residues. Germline V gene sequence: CDR1 SNHLY, CDR2 FYNNEI. V was cut by 6 bases and J by 7 bases, with 24 bases left in between. The CDR3 sequence is CASRAPSGGPKGEKLFF. DNA for the CDR3: TGTGCCAGCAGGGCACCTTCGGGGGGCCCAAAAGGTGAAAAACTGTTTTTT.

This clone was recorded once. V and J are TRBV29-1 and TRBJ1-4; 10 bases are shared with TRBD1. The CDR3 sequence is 16 residues long. Trimming removed 7 bases from V and 0 bases from J; junction bases left unmatched: 8. Germline V CDR1 and CDR2: SQVTM, ANQGSEA. The CDR3 loop reads CSAGQGESPTNEKLFF. CDR3 coding DNA: TGCAGCGCTGGACAGGGGGAAAGTCCAACTAATGAAAAACTGTTTTTT.

This sequence joins TRBV4-2 and TRBJ2-2, with TRBD2 as a possible D gene (6 bases). The germline V gene has CDR1 LGHNA and CDR2 YNFKEQ. This CDR3 comprises 15 residues. The ends were cut back, 0 bases at V and 7 bases at J, with 12 bases in the middle. CDR3 protein: CASSQDRLGSGELFF. CDR3 DNA sequence: TGTGCCAGCAGCCAAGATCGACTAGGTAGCGGGGAGCTGTTTTTT.

V is TRBV6-5 and J is TRBJ2-3; maybe TRBD2 (5 bases). Germline V gives CDR1 MNHEY, CDR2 SVGAGI. The germline V and J ends were trimmed by 0 bases and 1 base, with 11 bases remaining between them. The CDR3 contains 16 residues. CDR3 coding DNA: TGTGCCAGCAGTTACTCGACGGGGATACGCACAGATACGCAGTATTTT. Its protein is CASSYSTGIRTDTQYF.

The chain combines TRBV5-1 with TRBJ2-7, with TRBD1 identical over 7 bases. The CDR3 covers 12 residues. CDR1 and CDR2 from the germline V gene are SGHRS and YFSETQ. With 2 bases clipped from V and 6 bases from J, the junction kept 2 bases outside the gene matches. The chain's CDR3 is CASSFDRVEQYF. CDR3 coding DNA: TGCGCCAGCAGCTTCGACAGGGTCGAGCAGTACTTC.

The chain uses TRBV9 and TRBJ2-6; D possibly corresponds to TRBD2 (6 bases). With 0 bases removed from V and 4 bases from J, the gap between germline ends came to 8 bases. The length of the CDR3 is 15 residues. The germline V gene has CDR1 SGDLS and CDR2 YYNGEE. In nucleotides, the CDR3 is TGTGCCAGCAGCGTAGTGGGAGGAGGGGCCAACGTCCTGACTTTC. It translates to CASSVVGGGANVLTF.

The gene calls are TRBV5-5 and TRBJ2-6; 11 bases are shared with TRBD2. The CDR3 totals 17 residues. V shed 2 bases, J shed 4 bases, and the junction held 5 bases outside the gene matches. Germline V lookup: CDR1 SGHKS, CDR2 YYEKEE (reference sequence). This CDR3 is CASSFSGGATGANVLTF. The CDR3 coding sequence is TGTGCCAGCAGCTTTAGCGGGGGGGCGACGGGGGCCAACGTCCTGACTTTC.

This rearrangement joins TRBV5-6 to TRBJ2-3; D possibly corresponds to TRBD2 (6 bases). Germline V lookup: CDR1 SGHDT, CDR2 YYEEEE. V was clipped by 0 bases and J by 3 bases, with 8 bases between them. The CDR3 spans 14 residues. CDR3 nucleotides: TGTGCCAGCAGCTTGGGGGCGGGGACAGATACGCAGTATTTT. Translating gives CASSLGAGTDTQYF.

The chain carries TRBV6-6 and TRBJ2-7, with TRBD1 identical over 8 bases. After removal of 10 bases from V and 2 bases from J, the junction contained 7 bases not matched to a gene. This CDR3 spans 13 amino acids. The germline CDR1 and CDR2 sequences are MNHNY and SVGAGI (reference sequence). Here the CDR3 reads CATTGTGPYEQYF. In nucleotides, the CDR3 is TGTGCCACCACCGGGACAGGTCCCTACGAGCAGTACTTC.

The chain has TRBV28 and TRBJ1-2, with TRBD1 matching 7 bases. From germline, CDR1 is MDHEN and CDR2 SYDVKM. Trimming took 6 bases from V and 6 from J; bases not matched to a gene: 10. The CDR3 has 14 amino acids. The CDR3 region is CASRTTGTVDGYTF. The CDR3 DNA reads TGTGCCAGCAGAACCACCGGGACAGTTGATGGCTACACCTTC.

The chain uses TRBV5-1 and TRBJ1-2, with 7 bases matching TRBD1. V gave up 7 bases and J gave up 4 bases; unmatched junction bases: 7. The CDR3 extends over 13 amino acids. Per the germline V gene, CDR1 is SGHRS and CDR2 is YFSETQ. CDR3 sequence: CASSETGTYGYTF. The CDR3 DNA reads as TGCGCCAGCTCAGAGACAGGGACCTATGGCTACACCTTC.

The chain links TRBV7-8 to TRBJ2-5; a weak D match, TRBD2 (6 bases). CDR1 is SGHVS, CDR2 FQNEAQ, per germline. V lost 1 base to trimming and J lost 1 base, with 13 bases between them. This CDR3 contains 16 residues. CDR3: CASSLEGPGGQETQYF. The CDR3 DNA is TGTGCCAGCAGCTTAGAGGGACCCGGGGGCCAAGAGACCCAGTACTTC.

This sequence joins TRBV29-1 and TRBJ2-5; TRBD2 might be the D (6 bases). Germline values: CDR1 SQVTM, CDR2 ANQGSEA. Trimming took 4 bases from V and 1 from J, leaving 13 bases between them. The CDR3 sequence is 14 residues long. This CDR3 is CSVVGPGGQETQYF. The CDR3 DNA follows: TGCAGCGTTGTCGGCCCCGGGGGCCAAGAGACCCAGTACTTC. The full variable domain, in which reference TRBV29-1 and TRBJ2-5 provide the parts outside the CDR3, is SAVISQKPSRDICQRGTSLTIQCQVDSQVTMMFWYRQQPGQSLTLIATANQGSEATYESGFVIDKFPISRPNLTFSTLTVSNMSPEDSSIYLCSVVGPGGQETQYFGPGTRLLVL.

The chain couples TRBV5-1 to TRBJ1-5; 9 nucleotides align to TRBD1. The CDR3 spans 15 residues. V shed 1 base and J 7 bases; nucleotides not matched to a gene: 6. Germline CDR1 is SGHRS and CDR2 is YFSETQ. The CDR3 protein is CASSLTTGGGQPQHF. CDR3 DNA: TGCGCCAGCAGCTTGACTACAGGGGGCGGGCAGCCCCAGCATTTT.

This chain links TRBV28 with TRBJ1-3; D ambiguous. Trimming took 2 bases from V and 4 from J, leaving 3 bases between them. The CDR3 is 12 residues long. Germline CDR1 MDHEN, CDR2 SYDVKM. The CDR3 sequence is CASSLTGNTIYF. The CDR3 DNA reads TGTGCCAGCAGTTTAACAGGAAACACCATATATTTT. Full variable domain (outside the CDR3, taken from reference TRBV28 and TRBJ1-3): DVKVTQSSRYLVKRTGEKVFLECVQDMDHENMFWYRQDPGLGLRLIYFSYDVKMKEKGDIPEGYSVSREKKERFSLILESASTNQTSMYLCASSLTGNTIYFGEGSWLTVV.

Written as DNA, the CDR3 is TGTGCCAGCAGCCCCGCCGGGAATAATTCACCCCTCCACTTT. Amino acid sequence: CASSPAGNNSPLHF. The rearrangement uses TRBV11-2 and TRBJ1-6; no clear D gene. V gave up 5 bases and J gave up 5 bases, with 10 bases separating them. In germline, CDR1 is SGHAT, CDR2 FQNNGV. CDR3 size: 14 residues.

This clone was picked up one time. The chain combines TRBV28 with TRBJ1-1; D unresolved. In germline, CDR1 is MDHEN, CDR2 SYDVKM. The CDR3 is made up of 15 amino acids. V lost 3 bases, J lost 6 bases, and 17 bases lay in between. CDR3 bases: TGTGCCAGCAGTTTCGGGGTCGGGAGGGCCCCTGAAGCTTTCTTT. This translates into CASSFGVGRAPEAFF.

CDR3 protein: CASSYYRGAGETQYF. The CDR3 nucleotides are TGTGCCAGCAGCTACTACAGGGGCGCGGGAGAGACCCAGTACTTC. The chain is built from TRBV5-5 and TRBJ2-5, with 7 positions matching TRBD1. CDR3 length: 15 amino acids. Trimming cost V 3 bases and J 4 bases; bases outside gene matches: 9. Germline V lookup: CDR1 SGHKS, CDR2 YYEKEE (reference sequence).

Only one count was recorded for this clone. The genes are TRBV27 and TRBJ1-5; 7 bases match TRBD1. CDR1 and CDR2 from the germline V gene are MNHEY and SMNVEV (reference sequence). Trimming at V came to 8 bases and at J to 4 bases, leaving 11 bases not matched to a gene. The CDR3 sequence is 15 residues long. The CDR3 protein is CASSDRIVINQPQHF. The CDR3 nucleotides read TGTGCCAGCTCGGACAGGATCGTTATTAATCAGCCCCAGCATTTT.

V usage is TRBV28 and J usage is TRBJ1-1; D unclear. V was clipped by 4 bases and J by 1 base, with 7 bases between them. Germline CDR1 is MDHEN and CDR2 is SYDVKM. The CDR3 sequence is 13 residues long. CDR3 sequence reads: CASSYGQNTEAFF. CDR3 bases: TGTGCCAGCAGTTACGGTCAGAACACTGAAGCTTTCTTT.

The CDR3 DNA reads TGTGCCAGCAGCCCGGTCTCTGGGGCCAACGTCCTGACTTTC. Protein product: CASSPVSGANVLTF. The chain couples TRBV14 to TRBJ2-6; D ambiguous. The CDR3 runs to 14 residues. Germline V gene lookup returns CDR1 SGHDN and CDR2 FVKESK. V shed 4 bases and J shed 0 bases, with 4 bases lying between them. Full variable domain (rest looked up from reference TRBV14 and TRBJ2-6): EAGVTQFPSHSVIEKGQTVTLRCDPISGHDNLYWYRRVMGKEIKFLLHFVKESKQDESGMPNNRFLAERTGGTYSTLKVQPAELEDSGVYFCASSPVSGANVLTFGAGSRLTVL.

This sequence joins TRBV2 and TRBJ2-2; possibly TRBD1 for D (6 bases). The germline V gene has CDR1 SNHLY and CDR2 FYNNEI. The CDR3 is 14 amino acids. The V and J ends lost 10 bases and 4 bases respectively, with 16 bases between them. The CDR3 DNA sequence: TGTGCCATTGGCAAAACAGGGTTCACCGGGGAGCTGTTTTTT. Translating gives CAIGKTGFTGELFF.

To note about this clone: Other nucleotide sequences from this sample produce the same CDR3. The V and J genes are TRBV28 and TRBJ1-1; 7 bases are a match to TRBD1. Germline V gene lookup returns CDR1 MDHEN and CDR2 SYDVKM. V was pared by 3 bases and J by 6 bases, with 7 bases of the junction left unmatched. This CDR3 spans 14 amino acids. The CDR3 reads CASSLTGSGAEAFF. CDR3 sequence (DNA): TGTGCCAGCAGTTTGACAGGGAGTGGGGCTGAAGCTTTCTTT.

In this sample, this clone turned up a few times. The chain joins TRBV4-1 to TRBJ2-1; D might be TRBD2 (5 bases). Germline V gene lookup returns CDR1 MGHRA and CDR2 YSYEKL. V lost 4 bases and J lost 7, with 14 bases in between. This CDR3 spans 14 amino acids. The CDR3, as DNA: TGCGCCAGCAGCCCCTCGGGGTATGGGAATGAGCAGTTCTTC. Translating it yields CASSPSGYGNEQFF.

The rearrangement joins TRBV7-9 to TRBJ2-5; possible D gene TRBD2, 5 bases. Trimming cost V 3 bases and J 3 bases, with 8 bases left between them. Germline CDR1 and CDR2: SEHNR and FQNEAQ (reference sequence). CDR3 length: 13 residues. The DNA for the CDR3 is TGTGCCAGCAGCTTTGGGAGCGAAGAGACCCAGTACTTC. Residues: CASSFGSEETQYF.

The genes are TRBV5-6 and TRBJ2-5; TRBD1 matches 7 bases. The DNA matches TRBJ2-7 better at its end, which makes the J call doubtful. The CDR3 is 16 amino acids. The germline V gene has CDR1 SGHDT and CDR2 YYEEEE. CDR3 in DNA: TGTGCCAGCAGCTTAGGGCAGGGGGTGAGCTCCTACGAGCAGTACTTC. This gives the protein CASSLGQGVSSYEQYF.

This rearrangement joins TRBV7-9 to TRBJ2-7, with D possibly TRBD1 on 7 matching bases. CDR3 length: 16 residues. The V end was cut by 7 bases, the J end by 6 bases, with 25 bases between. In germline, CDR1 is SEHNR, CDR2 FQNEAQ (reference sequence). In DNA, the CDR3 is TGTGCCAGCAAACGTACCGGGCCCCAGGGGGGTTCCGAGCAGTACTTC. Protein sequence: CASKRTGPQGGSEQYF.

The rearrangement joins TRBV4-2 to TRBJ2-5, with D possibly being TRBD2 (6 bases). The end of the DNA aligns better with TRBJ2-7, so the J call may be wrong. The CDR3 loop spans 13 amino acids. Germline-derived CDR1 and CDR2 are LGHNA and YNFKEQ. In DNA, the CDR3 is TGTGCCAGCAGCCATTCAGCGGGCTACGAGCAGTACTTC. Its protein is CASSHSAGYEQYF.